Listed below are T cell receptor beta chains from one sample, sequenced in a study of blood T cell repertoires in COVID-19. TCRdb keeps only in-frame clones here, not all; method: immunoSEQ multiplex PCR. The sample yields some 240,000 clones, about 81% seen once. The sequenced sample consisted of peripheral blood. These receptors were obtained from a woman in her 70s with COVID-19, enrolled during active disease. CDR3s include the opening cysteine and the closing phenylalanine or tryptophan. Each record gives: clone size, D gene, V gene, J gene, CDR3 DNA, CDR3 protein. D genes are given only for firm matches. The listing skips clone size in some rows; elsewhere it reads once, few, many or a size class.

size: .; D: .; V: TRBV5-1; J: TRBJ1-3; DNA: TGCGCCAGCAGCTTAACAGGGTTCGAAGGAAACACCATATATTTT; CDR3: CASSLTGFEGNTIYF
size: .; D: TRBD1; V: TRBV27; J: TRBJ1-5; DNA: TGTGCCAGCGCCGCCGACAGGGGAGGCAATCAGCCCCAGCATTTT; CDR3: CASAADRGGNQPQHF
size: .; D: TRBD1; V: TRBV25-1; J: TRBJ2-7; DNA: TGTGCCAGCAGTCATGCAGGGGGTCCCTACGAGCAGTACTTC; CDR3: CASSHAGGPYEQYF
size: .; D: TRBD2; V: TRBV7-2; J: TRBJ2-7; DNA: TGTGCCAGCAGCTCCACGGGACTAGCGGGACTCGAGCAGTACTTC; CDR3: CASSSTGLAGLEQYF
size: .; D: TRBD2; V: TRBV6-6; J: TRBJ2-5; DNA: TGTGCCAGCAGCCAAACTAGCGTTAGGGGAGAGACCCAGTACTTC; CDR3: CASSQTSVRGETQYF
size: .; D: TRBD2; V: TRBV28; J: TRBJ2-3; DNA: TGTGCCAGCAGTTTAAAAGGTGCGGGAGTAACAGATACGCAGTATTTT; CDR3: CASSLKGAGVTDTQYF
size: .; D: TRBD1; V: TRBV27; J: TRBJ1-5; DNA: TGTGCCAGCAGTTTAGGACAGGCTAGCAATCAGCCCCAGCATTTT; CDR3: CASSLGQASNQPQHF
size: .; D: TRBD1; V: TRBV28; J: TRBJ2-7; DNA: TGTGCCAGCAGTCTGTCCGGGACAGGGACGTACGAGCAGTACTTC; CDR3: CASSLSGTGTYEQYF
size: .; D: TRBD1; V: TRBV27; J: TRBJ2-5; DNA: TGTGCCAGCAGCCCCGGGACAGGGGGCAGCCAAGAGACCCAGTACTTC; CDR3: CASSPGTGGSQETQYF
size: .; D: .; V: TRBV2; J: TRBJ1-2; DNA: TGTGCCAGCAGTGAAGCCTCAACGCGGGTTGGCTACACCTTC; CDR3: CASSEASTRVGYTF
size: .; D: .; V: TRBV3-1/TRBV3-2; J: TRBJ1-2; DNA: TGTGCCAGCAGCCAAGATCAGTATGGCTACACCTTC; CDR3: CASSQDQYGYTF
size: .; D: TRBD1; V: TRBV28; J: TRBJ1-1; DNA: TGTGCCAGCAGTTCAGGGGGGAAGAACACTGAAGCTTTCTTT; CDR3: CASSSGGKNTEAFF
size: .; D: .; V: TRBV27; J: TRBJ2-2; DNA: TGTGCCAGCACCTCCCTCGGGACTCTAGGCACCGGGGAGCTGTTTTTT; CDR3: CASTSLGTLGTGELFF
size: .; D: TRBD2; V: TRBV4-2; J: TRBJ2-3; DNA: TGTGCCAGCAGCCGTAGACTAGCGGGAGGCACAGATACGCAGTATTTT; CDR3: CASSRRLAGGTDTQYF
size: once; D: TRBD2; V: TRBV28; J: TRBJ2-7; DNA: TGTGCCAGCCTACGGGAGGAGCCCTACGAGCAGTACTTC; CDR3: CASLREEPYEQYF
size: .; D: TRBD1; V: TRBV28; J: TRBJ2-6; DNA: TGTGCCAGCAGTCCCATACAGGGGGTTCGCTCTGGGGCCAACGTCCTGACTTTC; CDR3: CASSPIQGVRSGANVLTF
size: .; D: TRBD2; V: TRBV2; J: TRBJ2-1; DNA: TGTGCCAGCAGTGAGACTAGCGGGAGTGGTGTGCAGTTCTTC; CDR3: CASSETSGSGVQFF
size: once; D: .; V: TRBV24-1; J: TRBJ1-1; DNA: TGTGCCACCAGTGGGTTAGGGTCTCAGGGCACTGAAGCTTTCTTT; CDR3: CATSGLGSQGTEAFF
size: .; D: .; V: TRBV27; J: TRBJ2-1; DNA: TGTGCCAGCAAGGTGGGAGAAAACTACAATGAGCAGTTCTTC; CDR3: CASKVGENYNEQFF
size: .; D: .; V: TRBV2; J: TRBJ2-1; DNA: TGTGCCAGCAGTGTCTCGCGACAGAGCTACAATGAGCAGTTCTTC; CDR3: CASSVSRQSYNEQFF
size: .; D: .; V: TRBV7-2; J: TRBJ2-7; DNA: TGTGCCAGCAGCTTGGGGGCAGTTCGGGAGCAGTACTTC; CDR3: CASSLGAVREQYF
size: few; D: TRBD1; V: TRBV7-2; J: TRBJ2-1; DNA: TGTGCCAGCAGCGCCAGGACAGGTTACAATGAGCAGTTCTTC; CDR3: CASSARTGYNEQFF
size: .; D: .; V: TRBV24-1; J: TRBJ2-1; DNA: TGTGCCACCAGCAACTACAATGAGCAGTTCTTC; CDR3: CATSNYNEQFF
size: .; D: .; V: TRBV19; J: TRBJ1-2; DNA: TGTGCCAGTAGGCCGACAGACCATGGCTACACCTTC; CDR3: CASRPTDHGYTF
size: .; D: TRBD1; V: TRBV5-1; J: TRBJ2-7; DNA: TGCGCCAGCAGCCCCACAGGGGGCTCCTACGAGCAGTACTTC; CDR3: CASSPTGGSYEQYF
size: few; D: TRBD2; V: TRBV5-1; J: TRBJ2-3; DNA: TGCGCCAGCAGCTTGGATTCTAGCGGGAGGAGAAATACGCAGTATTTT; CDR3: CASSLDSSGRRNTQYF
size: .; D: TRBD2; V: TRBV7-9; J: TRBJ2-7; DNA: TGTGCCAGCAGCCGGACTAGCGGGAGTTACGAGCAGTACTTC; CDR3: CASSRTSGSYEQYF
size: .; D: TRBD2; V: TRBV11-2; J: TRBJ2-1; DNA: TGTGCCAGCAGCTTAGATTCTACGGGACTAGGAGGGTGGGAACAGTTCTTC; CDR3: CASSLDSTGLGGWEQFF
size: .; D: .; V: TRBV7-2; J: TRBJ2-3; DNA: TGTGCCAGCAGCTCTGACTGGGGCACAGATACGCAGTATTTT; CDR3: CASSSDWGTDTQYF
size: .; D: .; V: TRBV28; J: TRBJ1-6; DNA: TGTGCCAGCAGCCAGGGGTCACCCCTCCACTTT; CDR3: CASSQGSPLHF
size: .; D: TRBD1; V: TRBV19; J: TRBJ1-5; DNA: TGTGCCAGTAGTACTCGAACCCGTGGACAGGGAAGCAATCAGCCCCAGCATTTT; CDR3: CASSTRTRGQGSNQPQHF
size: .; D: TRBD2; V: TRBV19; J: TRBJ2-3; DNA: TGTGCCAGTAGTATAGGGTCCGCGGGAGGGAGCACAGATACGCAGTATTTT; CDR3: CASSIGSAGGSTDTQYF
size: .; D: TRBD1; V: TRBV11-2; J: TRBJ1-2; DNA: TGTGCCAGCAGCCGACAGGGGGCTTTGGGCTACACCTTC; CDR3: CASSRQGALGYTF
size: .; D: TRBD2; V: TRBV10-1; J: TRBJ2-7; DNA: TGCGCCAGCACCTTCTTAGTAGCGGGAGGCCCCTACGAGCAGTACTTC; CDR3: CASTFLVAGGPYEQYF
size: .; D: TRBD2; V: TRBV2; J: TRBJ2-7; DNA: TGTGCCAGCAGCGTAGCGGGTCCGCACGAGCAGTACTTC; CDR3: CASSVAGPHEQYF
size: .; D: TRBD2; V: TRBV5-1; J: TRBJ2-1; DNA: TGCGCCAGCAGCTTGGCGGGACTAGCGCGCGATGAGCAGTTCTTC; CDR3: CASSLAGLARDEQFF
size: .; D: TRBD2; V: TRBV5-4; J: TRBJ2-1; DNA: TGTGCCAGCAGCTTGAGACTAGCGGTTTACAATGAGCAGTTCTTC; CDR3: CASSLRLAVYNEQFF
size: .; D: TRBD2; V: TRBV6-6; J: TRBJ2-1; DNA: TGTGCCACCCTGCGAGGACTAGCGGGAGACAATGAGCAGTTCTTC; CDR3: CATLRGLAGDNEQFF
size: .; D: TRBD1; V: TRBV3-1/TRBV3-2; J: TRBJ1-6; DNA: TGTGCCAGCAGCCCGGACAGGGGAACACCCCTCCACTTT; CDR3: CASSPDRGTPLHF
size: few; D: .; V: TRBV24-1; J: TRBJ2-5; DNA: TGTGCCACCAGTGATCCACAGGGTGGGAGGACCCAGTACTTC; CDR3: CATSDPQGGRTQYF
size: .; D: .; V: TRBV7-9; J: TRBJ2-3; DNA: TGTGCCAGCAGCTTCGGCGGATTTTACACAGATACGCAGTATTTT; CDR3: CASSFGGFYTDTQYF
size: .; D: .; V: TRBV9; J: TRBJ2-1; DNA: TGTGCCAGCAGCGTAGAAATCAGGGGCAATGAGCAGTTCTTC; CDR3: CASSVEIRGNEQFF
size: .; D: .; V: TRBV19; J: TRBJ2-7; DNA: TGTGCCAGTAGTATAGCGGGAGAGTACGAGCAGTACTTC; CDR3: CASSIAGEYEQYF
size: .; D: TRBD2; V: TRBV7-2; J: TRBJ2-4; DNA: TGTGCCAGCAGACCAGCGGGAGGGCGTGACATTCAGTACTTC; CDR3: CASRPAGGRDIQYF
size: .; D: TRBD2; V: TRBV10-3; J: TRBJ2-3; DNA: TGTGCCATCAGTGAACGAGCGGGAGGTCAGGGGGAAGATACGCAGTATTTT; CDR3: CAISERAGGQGEDTQYF
size: .; D: .; V: TRBV9; J: TRBJ1-3; DNA: TGTGCCAGCAGTGCTGACAGGAGCTCTGGAAACACCATATATTTT; CDR3: CASSADRSSGNTIYF
size: .; D: .; V: TRBV28; J: TRBJ2-5; DNA: TGTGCCAGCAGTCGACCACGACTGGCTCAAGAGACCCAGTACTTC; CDR3: CASSRPRLAQETQYF
size: .; D: .; V: TRBV12-5; J: TRBJ1-1; DNA: TGTGCTAGTGGTTTGGTGGCAGGGCCGAACACTGAAGCTTTCTTT; CDR3: CASGLVAGPNTEAFF
size: .; D: TRBD2; V: TRBV29-1; J: TRBJ2-7; DNA: TGCAGCGTTGGTGGGGAGGGACTATACTACGAGCAGTACTTC; CDR3: CSVGGEGLYYEQYF
size: .; D: .; V: TRBV28; J: TRBJ2-1; DNA: TGTGCCAGCTGGCCTGCGGCGCAGTCCTACAATGAGCAGTTCTTC; CDR3: CASWPAAQSYNEQFF
size: .; D: TRBD1; V: TRBV2; J: TRBJ1-1; DNA: TGTGCCAGCAACAGGGACAGTGAAGCTTTCTTT; CDR3: CASNRDSEAFF
size: .; D: .; V: TRBV5-1; J: TRBJ1-5; DNA: TGCGCCAGCAGCTTGTCGGGAAATAGCAATCAGCCCCAGCATTTT; CDR3: CASSLSGNSNQPQHF
size: .; D: TRBD1; V: TRBV19; J: TRBJ1-1; DNA: TGTGCCAGCTCCCTCAGACAGGGGAACACTGAAGCTTTCTTT; CDR3: CASSLRQGNTEAFF
size: few; D: TRBD2; V: TRBV6-4; J: TRBJ2-2; DNA: TGTGCCAGCAGCCAACTAGCGGGAGTTTCTACCGGGGAGCTGTTTTTT; CDR3: CASSQLAGVSTGELFF
size: few; D: .; V: TRBV29-1; J: TRBJ2-4; DNA: TGCAGCGTGACCGGGAGACGGGGGAAAAACATTCAGTACTTC; CDR3: CSVTGRRGKNIQYF
size: .; D: .; V: TRBV4-3; J: TRBJ1-5; DNA: TGCGCCAGCAGTCAGATCCCTAGACAGCCCCAGCATTTT; CDR3: CASSQIPRQPQHF
size: .; D: .; V: TRBV6-2/TRBV6-3; J: TRBJ1-5; DNA: TGTGCCAGCAGTTCCACAGGCCGTCAGCCCCAGCATTTT; CDR3: CASSSTGRQPQHF
size: few; D: .; V: TRBV9; J: TRBJ2-1; DNA: TGTGCCAGCAGCGTAGAGGACCGAGGGTACAATGAGCAGTTCTTC; CDR3: CASSVEDRGYNEQFF
size: .; D: .; V: TRBV19; J: TRBJ1-2; DNA: TGTGCCAGTAGTACTCAGGTCTATGGCTACACCTTC; CDR3: CASSTQVYGYTF
size: .; D: TRBD2; V: TRBV5-1; J: TRBJ2-3; DNA: TGCGCCAGCAGCTTGGCCGCTAGCGGGAGAGGCACAGATACGCAGTATTTT; CDR3: CASSLAASGRGTDTQYF